This T cell receptor (beta chain) came from a study of T cell responses to AZD1222 COVID-19 vaccine. Regarding this clone: Its antigen is undetermined.

The CDR3 spans 14 residues. The V gene lost 2 bases and the J gene lost 3 bases, with 12 bases spanning the gap. Germline-derived CDR1 and CDR2 are GTSNPN and SVGIG (reference sequence). Libraries were prepared by immunoSEQ multiplex PCR; TCRdb keeps only in-frame clonotypes and omits some of them. The sample contains under 150,000 clones, around 90% of which appear only once. Regarding the study as a whole: Samples come after the peak T cell response, not at day 14. Reportedly, nearly half of unique spike TCRs recognized epitopes outside B.1.351/B.1.1.7 mutations. Spike-specific TCRs gained breadth and depth after people received two AZD1222 doses.

Sequenced here: peripheral blood, sampled on day 0 of AZD1222 vaccination. The chain uses TRBV30 and TRBJ2-3; D unresolved. This clonotype was obtained from an adult in good health. In DNA, the CDR3 is TGTGCCTGGAGTCCCCAAAGGGTAACAGATACGCAGTATTTT. This codes for CAWSPQRVTDTQYF. Full variable domain (missing parts from reference TRBV30 and TRBJ2-3): SQTIHQWPATLVQPVGSPLSLECTVEGTSNPNLYWYRQAAGRGLQLLFYSVGIGQISSEVPQNLSASRPQDRQFILSSKKLLLSDSGFYLCAWSPQRVTDTQYFGPGTRLTVL.